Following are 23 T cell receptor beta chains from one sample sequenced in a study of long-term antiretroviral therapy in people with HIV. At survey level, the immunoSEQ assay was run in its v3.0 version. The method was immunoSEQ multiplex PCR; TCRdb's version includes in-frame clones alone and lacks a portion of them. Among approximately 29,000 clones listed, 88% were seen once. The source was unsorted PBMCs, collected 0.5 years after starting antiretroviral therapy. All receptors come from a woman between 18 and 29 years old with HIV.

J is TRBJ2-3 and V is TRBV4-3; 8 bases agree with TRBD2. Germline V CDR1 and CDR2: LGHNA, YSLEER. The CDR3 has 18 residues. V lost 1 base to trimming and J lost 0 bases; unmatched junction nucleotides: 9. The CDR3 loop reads CASSQGGWTSLSTDTQYF. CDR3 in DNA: TGCGCCAGCAGCCAAGGGGGGTGGACTAGCTTAAGCACAGATACGCAGTATTTT.

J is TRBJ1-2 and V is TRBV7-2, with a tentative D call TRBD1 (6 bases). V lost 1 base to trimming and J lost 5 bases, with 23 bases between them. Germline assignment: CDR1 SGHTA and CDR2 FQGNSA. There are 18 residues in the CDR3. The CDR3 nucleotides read TGTGCCAGCAGCTTAGAGGGGGGCAGGGTAGGACCCTCTTATGGCTACACCTTC. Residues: CASSLEGGRVGPSYGYTF.

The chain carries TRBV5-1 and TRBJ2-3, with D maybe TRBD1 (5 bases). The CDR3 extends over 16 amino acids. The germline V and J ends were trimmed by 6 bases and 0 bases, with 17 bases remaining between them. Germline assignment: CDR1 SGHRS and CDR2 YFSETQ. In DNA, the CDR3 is TGCGCCAGCACCGAGTGGTCATCAGGGAGCACAGATACGCAGTATTTT. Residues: CASTEWSSGSTDTQYF.

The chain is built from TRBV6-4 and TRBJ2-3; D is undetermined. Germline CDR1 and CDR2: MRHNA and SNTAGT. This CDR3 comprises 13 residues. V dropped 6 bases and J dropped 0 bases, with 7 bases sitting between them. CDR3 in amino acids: CASRDLSTDTQYF. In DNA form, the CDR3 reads TGTGCCAGCAGGGACCTTAGCACAGATACGCAGTATTTT.

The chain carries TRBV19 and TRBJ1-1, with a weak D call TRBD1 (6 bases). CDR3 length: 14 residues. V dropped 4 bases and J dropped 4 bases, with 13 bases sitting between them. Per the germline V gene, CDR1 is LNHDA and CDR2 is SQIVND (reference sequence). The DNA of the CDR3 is TGTGCCAGTAGTACCCTAACAGGGTTCACTGAAGCTTTCTTT. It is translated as CASSTLTGFTEAFF.

The CDR3 DNA is TGTGCCAGTAGTACAGGGGGGGATACGCAGTATTTT. It encodes CASSTGGDTQYF. The chain carries TRBV19 and TRBJ2-3; D may be TRBD1 (7 bases). Germline V gives CDR1 LNHDA, CDR2 SQIVND (reference sequence). The CDR3 is made up of 12 amino acids. The V and J ends lost 4 bases and 6 bases respectively, with 8 bases between them.

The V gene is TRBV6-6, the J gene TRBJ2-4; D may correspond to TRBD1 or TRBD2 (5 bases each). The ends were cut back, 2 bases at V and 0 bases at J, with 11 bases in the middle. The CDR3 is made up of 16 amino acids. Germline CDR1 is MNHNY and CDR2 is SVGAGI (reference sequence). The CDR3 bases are TGTGCCAGCAGTTACGGGACGGAATTAGCCAAAAACATTCAGTACTTC. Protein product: CASSYGTELAKNIQYF.

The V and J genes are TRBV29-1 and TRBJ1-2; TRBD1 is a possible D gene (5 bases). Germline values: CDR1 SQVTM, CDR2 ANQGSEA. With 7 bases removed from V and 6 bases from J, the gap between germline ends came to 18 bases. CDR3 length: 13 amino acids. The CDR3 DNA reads TGCAGCGCTTCCTTGGGGGGAAGAAATGGCTACACCTTC. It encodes CSASLGGRNGYTF.

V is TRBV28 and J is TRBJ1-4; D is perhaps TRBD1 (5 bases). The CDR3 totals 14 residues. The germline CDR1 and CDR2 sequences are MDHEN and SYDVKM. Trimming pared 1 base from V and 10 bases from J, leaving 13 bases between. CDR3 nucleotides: TGTGCCAGCAGTTTATTGGCAGGGTGGGGAAAACTGTTTTTT. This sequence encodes CASSLLAGWGKLFF.

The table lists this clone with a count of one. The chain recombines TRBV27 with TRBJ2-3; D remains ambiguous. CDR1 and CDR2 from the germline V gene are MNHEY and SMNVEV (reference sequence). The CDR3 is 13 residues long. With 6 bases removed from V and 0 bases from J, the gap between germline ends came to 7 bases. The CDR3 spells CASSSHSTDTQYF. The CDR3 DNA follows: TGTGCCAGCAGCTCACACAGCACAGATACGCAGTATTTT.

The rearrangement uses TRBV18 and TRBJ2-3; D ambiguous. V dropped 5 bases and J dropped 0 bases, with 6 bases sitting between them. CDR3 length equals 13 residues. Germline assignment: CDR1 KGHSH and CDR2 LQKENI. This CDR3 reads CASSWGSTDTQYF. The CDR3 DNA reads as TGTGCCAGCTCATGGGGAAGCACAGATACGCAGTATTTT.

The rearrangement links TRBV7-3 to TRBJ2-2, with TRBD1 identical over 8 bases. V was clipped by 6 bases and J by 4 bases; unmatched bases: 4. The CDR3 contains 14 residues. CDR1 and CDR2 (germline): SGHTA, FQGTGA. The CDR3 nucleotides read TGTGCCAGCAGGACAGGGGCCGCCACCGGGGAGCTGTTTTTT. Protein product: CASRTGAATGELFF.

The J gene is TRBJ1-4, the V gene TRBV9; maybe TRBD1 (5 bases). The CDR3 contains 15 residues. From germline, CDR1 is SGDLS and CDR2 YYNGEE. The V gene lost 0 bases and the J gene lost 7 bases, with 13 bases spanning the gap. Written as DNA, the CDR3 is TGTGCCAGCAGCGTAGCCGGATCTGGGACTGAAAAACTGTTTTTT. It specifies CASSVAGSGTEKLFF.

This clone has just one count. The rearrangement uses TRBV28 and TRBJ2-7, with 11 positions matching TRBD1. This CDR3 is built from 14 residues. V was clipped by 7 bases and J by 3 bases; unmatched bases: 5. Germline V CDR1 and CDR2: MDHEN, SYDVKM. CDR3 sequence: CASIPGTGGYEQYF. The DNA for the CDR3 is TGTGCCAGCATTCCAGGGACAGGGGGCTACGAGCAGTACTTC.

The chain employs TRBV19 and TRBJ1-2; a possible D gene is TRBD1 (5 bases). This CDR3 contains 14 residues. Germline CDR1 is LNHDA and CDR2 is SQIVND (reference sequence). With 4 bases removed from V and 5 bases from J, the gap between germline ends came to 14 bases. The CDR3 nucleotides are TGTGCCAGTAGTACCCGTCGGGACGGGTATGGCTACACCTTC. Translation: CASSTRRDGYGYTF.

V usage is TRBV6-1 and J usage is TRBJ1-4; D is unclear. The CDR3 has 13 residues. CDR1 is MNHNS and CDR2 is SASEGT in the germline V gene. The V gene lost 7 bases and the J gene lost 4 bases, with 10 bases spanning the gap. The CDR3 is CASTGIVNEKLFF. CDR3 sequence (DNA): TGTGCCAGCACCGGGATCGTTAATGAAAAACTGTTTTTT.

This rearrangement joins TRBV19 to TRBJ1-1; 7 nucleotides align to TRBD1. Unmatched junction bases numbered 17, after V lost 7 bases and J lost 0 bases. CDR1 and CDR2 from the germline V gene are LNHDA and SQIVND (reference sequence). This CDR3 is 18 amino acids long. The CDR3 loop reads CASTPFRQGRLMNTEAFF. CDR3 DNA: TGTGCCAGTACCCCATTCCGACAGGGTCGGCTCATGAACACTGAAGCTTTCTTT.

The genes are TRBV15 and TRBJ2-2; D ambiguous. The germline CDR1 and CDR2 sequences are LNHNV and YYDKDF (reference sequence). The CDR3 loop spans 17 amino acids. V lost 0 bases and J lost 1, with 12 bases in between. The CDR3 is CATSREGLKMNTGELFF. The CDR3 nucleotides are TGTGCCACCAGCAGAGAAGGCCTCAAAATGAACACCGGGGAGCTGTTTTTT.

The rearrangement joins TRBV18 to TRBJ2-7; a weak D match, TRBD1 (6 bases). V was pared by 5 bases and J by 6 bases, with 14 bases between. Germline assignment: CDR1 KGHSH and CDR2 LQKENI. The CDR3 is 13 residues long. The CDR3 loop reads CASSYKQGTEQYF. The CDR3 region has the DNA TGTGCCAGCTCATACAAACAGGGCACCGAGCAGTACTTC.

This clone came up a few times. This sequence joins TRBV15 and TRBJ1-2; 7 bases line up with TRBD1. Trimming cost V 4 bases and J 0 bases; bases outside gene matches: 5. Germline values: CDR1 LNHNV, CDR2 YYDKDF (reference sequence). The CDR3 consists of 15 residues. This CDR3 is CATSNRGLANYGYTF. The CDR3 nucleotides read TGTGCCACCAGCAACAGGGGTCTAGCTAACTATGGCTACACCTTC.

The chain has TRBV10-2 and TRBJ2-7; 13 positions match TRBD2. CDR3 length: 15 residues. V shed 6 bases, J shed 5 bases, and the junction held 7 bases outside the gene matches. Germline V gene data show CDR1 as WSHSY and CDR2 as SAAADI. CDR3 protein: CASRTSGTSGNEQYF. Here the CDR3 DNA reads TGCGCCAGCAGAACTTCCGGGACTAGCGGGAACGAGCAGTACTTC.

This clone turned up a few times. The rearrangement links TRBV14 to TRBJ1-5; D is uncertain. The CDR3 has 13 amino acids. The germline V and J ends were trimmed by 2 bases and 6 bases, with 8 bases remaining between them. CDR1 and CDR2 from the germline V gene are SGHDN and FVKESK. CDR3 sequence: CASSQNTGQPQHF. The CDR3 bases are TGTGCCAGCAGCCAAAATACGGGTCAGCCCCAGCATTTT.

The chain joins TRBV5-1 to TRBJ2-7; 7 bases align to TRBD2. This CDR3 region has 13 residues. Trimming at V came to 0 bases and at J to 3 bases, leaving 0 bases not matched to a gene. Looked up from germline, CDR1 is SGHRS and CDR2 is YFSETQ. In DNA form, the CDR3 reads TGCGCCAGCAGCTTGGGGGGGGGCTACGAGCAGTACTTC. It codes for CASSLGGGYEQYF. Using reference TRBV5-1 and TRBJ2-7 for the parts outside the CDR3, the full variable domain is KAGVTQTPRYLIKTRGQQVTLSCSPISGHRSVSWYQQTPGQGLQFLFEYFSETQRNKGNFPGRFSGRQFSNSRSEMNVSTLELGDSALYLCASSLGGGYEQYFGPGTRLTVT.